This passage covers 14 T cell receptor beta chains from one sample sequenced in a study of blood T cell repertoires in COVID-19. Profiling relied on immunoSEQ multiplex PCR, and the TCRdb table lists in-frame clones only, not all of them. The top ten clones hold approximately 9.1% of a sample with some 150,000 clones, about four fifths of them seen once. Sequencing input: peripheral blood. The source is a woman aged 60-75 years with active or convalescent COVID-19.

This clone was picked up a small number of times. The chain uses TRBV5-1 and TRBJ1-1; 7 bases fit TRBD1. The CDR3 is 16 amino acids. The germline CDR1 and CDR2 sequences are SGHRS and YFSETQ. Germline trimming cut 0 bases from V and 5 bases from J; bases unmatched to any gene: 10. The CDR3 DNA reads as TGCGCCAGCAGCTTGGCCTTAGGGGGCAGGGATACTGAAGCTTTCTTT. It specifies CASSLALGGRDTEAFF.

V usage is TRBV9 and J usage is TRBJ2-2; TRBD1 matches 7 bases. Germline V gene sequence: CDR1 SGDLS, CDR2 YYNGEE. After removal of 3 bases from V and 3 bases from J, the junction contained 5 bases not matched to a gene. This CDR3 has 15 amino acids. The CDR3 region has the DNA TGTGCCAGCAGCGCCAGGGGACAGTACACCGGGGAGCTGTTTTTT. Translated, it gives CASSARGQYTGELFF.

The chain uses TRBV29-1 and TRBJ2-1; TRBD1 might be the D (6 bases). This CDR3 is built from 14 residues. Germline CDR1 reads SQVTM; CDR2 reads ANQGSEA. The V end lost 0 bases, the J end lost 4 bases, and 10 bases lay between the germline ends. The CDR3 nucleotides read TGCAGCGTTGAAGAATCCGGACAGTACAATGAGCAGTTCTTC. Translated: CSVEESGQYNEQFF.

This chain links TRBV19 with TRBJ2-5; TRBD2 agrees at 11 bases. The CDR3 runs 15 residues. The germline V gene has CDR1 LNHDA and CDR2 SQIVND (reference sequence). With V trimmed by 4 bases and J by 3 bases, 4 bases remained unmatched. The CDR3, as DNA: TGTGCCAGTAGTACAGGGACTAGCGGTAAAGAGACCCAGTACTTC. Protein: CASSTGTSGKETQYF.

This sequence joins TRBV5-4 and TRBJ2-3, with D unclear. Germline values: CDR1 SGHNT, CDR2 YYREEE (reference sequence). V was trimmed by 3 bases and J by 4 bases, leaving 15 bases between them. This CDR3 contains 15 residues. The CDR3: CASSSTPNRADTQYF. DNA of the CDR3: TGTGCCAGCAGCTCCACTCCCAACCGCGCAGATACGCAGTATTTT. The entire variable domain, with the rest obtained from reference TRBV5-4 and TRBJ2-3, is as follows: ETGVTQSPTHLIKTRGQQVTLRCSSQSGHNTVSWYQQALGQGPQFIFQYYREEENGRGNFPPRFSGLQFPNYSSELNVNALELDDSALYLCASSSTPNRADTQYFGPGTRLTVL.

CDR3 sequence reads: CASSRYGLAEETQYF. CDR3 sequence (DNA): TGTGCCAGCAGCCGATACGGGCTAGCTGAAGAGACCCAGTACTTC. J is TRBJ2-5 and V is TRBV14; TRBD2 is a possible D gene (5 bases). The germline V gene has CDR1 SGHDN and CDR2 FVKESK. This CDR3 has 15 residues. The V gene lost 4 bases and the J gene lost 3 bases, with 15 bases spanning the gap.

The chain recombines TRBV7-2 with TRBJ1-1, with D possibly being TRBD1 (6 bases). Deletions cut 7 bases from V and 4 bases from J, with 19 bases between. The CDR3 sequence is 15 residues long. Germline V gene lookup returns CDR1 SGHTA and CDR2 FQGNSA. The CDR3 loop reads CASIVTGKWGTEAFF. As DNA, the CDR3 is TGTGCCAGCATCGTAACAGGGAAATGGGGCACTGAAGCTTTCTTT.

The chain employs TRBV28 and TRBJ2-7; tentative D call: TRBD2 (5 bases). V lost 5 bases and J lost 5, with 7 bases in between. The CDR3 has 11 amino acids. CDR1 and CDR2 (germline): MDHEN, SYDVKM. CDR3 loop: CASSLAHEQYF. The CDR3 region has the DNA TGTGCCAGCAGTCTAGCTCACGAGCAGTACTTC. The full variable domain, with the rest looked up from reference TRBV28 and TRBJ2-7, is DVKVTQSSRYLVKRTGEKVFLECVQDMDHENMFWYRQDPGLGLRLIYFSYDVKMKEKGDIPEGYSVSREKKERFSLILESASTNQTSMYLCASSLAHEQYFGPGTRLTVT.

CDR3 residues: CASSSQGDGYTF. The CDR3 coding sequence is TGCGCCAGCAGCTCGCAGGGTGATGGCTACACCTTC. The chain has TRBV5-1 and TRBJ1-2; the D gene is possibly TRBD1 (5 bases). The length of the CDR3 is 12 residues. Germline V gene sequence: CDR1 SGHRS, CDR2 YFSETQ. Trimming removed 3 bases from V and 6 bases from J, with 9 bases in between.

In DNA form, the CDR3 reads TGTGCCAGCAGTTACTCGCGGAGCACTGAAGCTTTCTTT. It yields the protein CASSYSRSTEAFF. The chain is built from TRBV6-5 and TRBJ1-1, with D hard to call. Germline V gives CDR1 MNHEY, CDR2 SVGAGI. The CDR3 extends over 13 amino acids. V dropped 0 bases and J dropped 4 bases, with 6 bases sitting between them.

This clone has a single count. The rearrangement joins TRBV4-2 to TRBJ2-2, with 7 bases identical to TRBD2. V was clipped by 0 bases and J by 1 base; unmatched bases: 8. The germline V gene has CDR1 LGHNA and CDR2 YNFKEQ. There are 18 residues in the CDR3. CDR3 coding DNA: TGTGCCAGCAGCCAAGAAGGGACCGGGACTATGAACACCGGGGAGCTGTTTTTT. This gives the protein CASSQEGTGTMNTGELFF.

This sequence joins TRBV18 and TRBJ1-1, with 7 bases that match TRBD1. CDR3 length: 13 amino acids. V shed 3 bases, J shed 7 bases, and the junction held 5 bases outside the gene matches. Germline V lookup: CDR1 KGHSH, CDR2 LQKENI. The CDR3 loop reads CASSPTRDSEAFF. DNA for the CDR3: TGTGCCAGCTCACCGACCCGGGACAGTGAAGCTTTCTTT.

The V gene is TRBV12-1, the J gene TRBJ2-7; the D call TRBD1 from the table was never checked on the DNA. TRBV12-1 is marked as a pseudogene. The CDR3 is made up of 16 amino acids. Here the CDR3 reads CASSSCEGDPAYEQYV. The CDR3 nucleotides are TGTGCCAGCAGCTCCTGCGAGGGGGACCCGGCCTACGAGCAGTACGTC.

The genes are TRBV14 and TRBJ1-2; 8 bases agree with TRBD1. V was pared by 5 bases and J by 4 bases, with 3 bases of the junction left unmatched. Germline V gene lookup returns CDR1 SGHDN and CDR2 FVKESK. The CDR3 spans 13 residues. CDR3 DNA: TGTGCCAGCAGCTTTGACAGGGGCTATGGCTACACCTTC. Translation gives CASSFDRGYGYTF.